Listed below are T cell receptor beta chains from one sample, sequenced in a study of T cells in Graves' hyperthyroidism and ophthalmopathy. TCRdb ran MiXCR on the multiplex PCR reads and lists one entry per CDR3 protein. The sample has hundreds of thousands of distinct CDR3 sequences, 15% to 20% seen once; the top ten hold about 3.8%. Sequenced input: blood. The receptor set was obtained from a woman aged 25 to 39 with Graves' hyperthyroidism. CDR3s include the opening cysteine and the closing phenylalanine or tryptophan. A D gene is named only where the DNA matches it firmly. Clone size is not always given. Where it is, it says once, few, many or a class for expanded clones.

few TRBJ2-7 TRBV10-2 NA CASSVLAYEQYF TGCGCCAGCAGTGTTCTAGCGTACGAGCAGTACTTC
many TRBJ1-1 TRBV12-3/TRBV12-4 TRBD1 CASSLYSPGQVEAFF TGTGCCAGCAGTTTATACAGTCCGGGACAGGTCGAAGCTTTCTTT
many TRBJ2-1 TRBV7-3 NA CASSLQGMEQFF TGTGCCAGCAGCTTACAGGGAATGGAGCAGTTCTTC
many TRBJ2-7 TRBV18 NA CASSPGTRGKYEQYF TGTGCCAGCTCACCCGGTACTAGGGGAAAATACGAGCAGTACTTC
few TRBJ2-1 TRBV4-3 NA CASSQGQRRNEQFF TGCGCCAGCAGCCAAGGACAGAGGCGCAATGAGCAGTTCTTC
few TRBJ2-1 TRBV11-2 NA CASSLEDLGVYSYNEQFF TGTGCCAGCAGCTTAGAGGACTTGGGCGTATACTCCTACAATGAGCAGTTCTTC
NA TRBJ2-7 TRBV6-2/TRBV6-3 TRBD1 CASSKMVGRGIYEQYF TGTGCCAGCAGTAAGATGGTTGGCAGGGGGATCTACGAGCAGTACTTC
few TRBJ1-2 TRBV5-1 NA CASSLDDSKNYGYTF TGCGCCAGCAGCTTGGATGACAGTAAGAACTATGGCTACACCTTC
many TRBJ2-1 TRBV7-3 TRBD2 CASSLRSGGYNEQFF TGTGCCAGCAGCTTAAGATCGGGAGGGTACAATGAGCAGTTCTTC
NA TRBJ2-5 TRBV12-3/TRBV12-4 TRBD1 CASRTGEETQYF TGTGCCAGCAGAACAGGGGAAGAGACCCAGTACTTC
many TRBJ1-1 TRBV2 TRBD1 CASSVRTGAFF TGTGCCAGCAGTGTTCGGACAGGGGCTTTCTTT
once TRBJ2-1 TRBV30 TRBD2 CAWRRGRLAGGYNGQFF TGTGCCTGGAGGCGTGGCAGACTAGCGGGAGGGTACAATGGGCAGTTCTTC
many TRBJ1-1 TRBV7-9 NA CASSFQTGLMNTEAFF TGTGCCAGCAGCTTTCAGACGGGGCTCATGAACACTGAAGCTTTCTTT
many TRBJ1-5 TRBV12-5 NA CASGSGTKSNQPQHF TGTGCTAGTGGTTCAGGTACCAAGTCTAATCAGCCCCAGCATTTT
NA TRBJ2-3 TRBV5-5 TRBD2 CASSYLTGLDETDTQYF TGTGCCAGCAGCTATCTTACGGGACTAGACGAGACAGATACGCAGTATTTT
many TRBJ2-7 TRBV20-1 TRBD1 CSPKEGAQSYEQYF TGCAGTCCAAAAGAGGGGGCCCAGAGCTACGAGCAGTACTTC
many TRBJ2-3 TRBV7-9 NA CASSRRGTPRTDTQYF TGTGCCAGCAGCCGTAGGGGGACACCACGCACAGATACGCAGTATTTT
many TRBJ1-1 TRBV18 NA CASSPTQRNTEAFF TGTGCCAGCTCACCTACCCAGAGGAACACTGAAGCTTTCTTT
NA TRBJ1-3 TRBV6-5 NA CASSYAPRDRTPSGNTIYF TGTGCCAGCAGTTACGCCCCCCGGGACCGAACACCCTCTGGAAACACCATATATTTT
few TRBJ2-5 TRBV5-1 NA CASKYYERGETQYF TGCGCCAGCAAGTACTACGAGAGGGGAGAGACCCAGTACTTC
few TRBJ2-3 TRBV9 NA CASSREEDIADTQYF TGTGCCAGCAGCCGAGAGGAGGATATAGCGGATACGCAGTATTTT
few TRBJ1-6 TRBV6-1 NA CASSDLRRLHNSPLHF TGTGCCAGCAGTGACCTGCGTCGCCTCCATAATTCACCCCTCCACTTT
many TRBJ2-7 TRBV29-1 TRBD2 CSVETSGTGEQYF TGCAGCGTTGAGACTAGCGGAACGGGAGAGCAGTACTTC
many TRBJ2-3 TRBV28 NA CASSLARGVGTDTQYF TGTGCCAGCAGTTTAGCTAGGGGGGTGGGCACAGATACGCAGTATTTT
NA TRBJ2-1 TRBV9 TRBD2 CASSPAGLAGGPGGTQFF TGTGCCAGCAGCCCGGCGGGACTAGCGGGAGGGCCGGGCGGCACACAGTTCTTC
NA TRBJ2-7 TRBV13 NA CASSFKAVPLPNYEQYF TGTGCCAGCAGCTTCAAGGCGGTCCCCCTTCCGAACTACGAGCAGTACTTC
many TRBJ2-3 TRBV5-1 NA CASSSGSSTDTQYF TGCGCCAGCAGCTCGGGGTCTAGCACAGATACGCAGTATTTT
many TRBJ1-1 TRBV6-2/TRBV6-3 NA CASSSSTAYMNTEAFF TGTGCCAGCAGTTCCTCGACGGCATACATGAACACTGAAGCTTTCTTT
many TRBJ1-6 TRBV28 NA CASTINSGWDSPLHF TGTGCCAGCACCATAAACTCGGGTTGGGATTCACCCCTCCACTTT
many TRBJ2-7 TRBV27 TRBD2 CASSDTGTSVYEQYF TGTGCCAGCAGTGATACCGGGACTAGCGTCTACGAGCAGTACTTC
many TRBJ2-2 TRBV20-1 NA CSAEGFNTGELFF TGCAGTGCCGAGGGGTTCAACACCGGGGAGCTGTTTTTT
few TRBJ2-2 TRBV6-2/TRBV6-3 NA CASSPYSYTGELFF TGTGCCAGCAGTCCCTATTCTTACACCGGGGAGCTGTTTTTT
NA TRBJ1-3 TRBV24-1 NA CATSDPTESGNTIYF TGTGCCACCAGTGACCCGACAGAATCTGGAAACACCATATATTTT
NA TRBJ1-5 TRBV24-1 NA CATSDFGGGPQHF TGTGCCACCAGTGATTTCGGGGGAGGACCCCAGCATTTT
few TRBJ2-3 TRBV5-1 TRBD2 CASSSRRGGRIAGGTDTQYF TGCGCCAGCAGCTCCCGGAGGGGAGGTAGAATAGCGGGAGGCACAGATACGCAGTATTTT
NA TRBJ1-3 TRBV7-2 NA CASSRLQALSGNTIYF TGTGCCAGCAGCCGACTACAGGCCCTCTCTGGAAACACCATATATTTT
many TRBJ1-2 TRBV28 TRBD1 CASSPTGTDNYGYTF TGTGCCAGCAGCCCTACCGGGACAGACAATTATGGCTACACCTTC
few TRBJ1-5 TRBV9 NA CASSRGGYSNQPQHF TGTGCCAGCAGCAGGGGGGGATATAGCAATCAGCCCCAGCATTTT
NA TRBJ1-5 TRBV6-1 NA CASRTRGSNQPQHF TGTGCCAGCAGGACTCGTGGAAGCAATCAGCCCCAGCATTTT
many TRBJ2-2 TRBV3-1 TRBD2 CASSQSNLAGGSGELFF TGTGCCAGCAGCCAAAGCAACCTAGCGGGAGGATCCGGGGAGCTGTTTTTT
many TRBJ1-5 TRBV7-2 NA CASSLKTLRSNQPQHF TGTGCCAGCAGCTTAAAAACACTCCGAAGCAATCAGCCCCAGCATTTT
many TRBJ2-7 TRBV27 TRBD2 CASPNTGTSGRLEQYF TGTGCCAGCCCAAATACCGGGACTAGCGGGCGCTTGGAGCAGTACTTC
few TRBJ1-2 TRBV5-1 NA CASSLDRGSRDYGYTF TGCGCCAGCAGCTTGGATCGGGGTAGTAGGGACTATGGCTACACCTTC
many TRBJ2-3 TRBV13 NA CASSFGLTDTQYF TGTGCCAGCAGCTTCGGACTAACAGATACGCAGTATTTT
few TRBJ2-1 TRBV3-1 TRBD1 CASSQGPRLGQGAHNEQFF TGTGCCAGCAGCCAAGGCCCTCGTTTGGGACAGGGGGCGCACAATGAGCAGTTCTTC
few TRBJ2-4 TRBV20-1 TRBD1 CSAYRGSLAKNIQYF TGCAGTGCTTACAGGGGCTCTCTAGCCAAAAACATTCAGTACTTC
many TRBJ1-2 TRBV12-3/TRBV12-4 TRBD1 CASSTQTGGAGYTF TGTGCCAGCAGCACTCAGACAGGGGGTGCTGGCTACACCTTC
many TRBJ2-7 TRBV3-1 NA CASSQKASYEQYF TGTGCCAGCAGCCAAAAGGCCTCCTACGAGCAGTACTTC
NA TRBJ2-1 TRBV19 NA CASSIDPSPSYNEQFF TGTGCCAGTAGTATAGATCCTAGCCCGTCCTACAATGAGCAGTTCTTC
few TRBJ2-5 TRBV7-3 NA CASSLWGTETQYF TGTGCCAGCAGCCTCTGGGGGACAGAGACCCAGTACTTC
many TRBJ2-2 TRBV12-3/TRBV12-4 NA CASTTTESDTGELFF TGTGCCAGCACCACGACAGAAAGCGACACCGGGGAGCTGTTTTTT